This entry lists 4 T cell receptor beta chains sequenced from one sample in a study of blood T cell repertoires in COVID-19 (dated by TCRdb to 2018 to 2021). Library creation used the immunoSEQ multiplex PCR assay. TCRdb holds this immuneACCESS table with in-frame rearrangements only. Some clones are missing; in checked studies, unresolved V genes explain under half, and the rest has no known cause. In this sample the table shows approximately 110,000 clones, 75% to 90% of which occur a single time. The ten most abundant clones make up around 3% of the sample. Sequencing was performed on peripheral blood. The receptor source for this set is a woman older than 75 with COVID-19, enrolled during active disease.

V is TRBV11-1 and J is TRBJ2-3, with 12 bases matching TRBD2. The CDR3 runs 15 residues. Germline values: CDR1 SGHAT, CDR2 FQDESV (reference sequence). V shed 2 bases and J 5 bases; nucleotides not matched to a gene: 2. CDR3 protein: CASSLPGLAGDTQYF. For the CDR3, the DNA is TGTGCCAGCAGCTTACCGGGACTAGCGGGAGATACGCAGTATTTT.

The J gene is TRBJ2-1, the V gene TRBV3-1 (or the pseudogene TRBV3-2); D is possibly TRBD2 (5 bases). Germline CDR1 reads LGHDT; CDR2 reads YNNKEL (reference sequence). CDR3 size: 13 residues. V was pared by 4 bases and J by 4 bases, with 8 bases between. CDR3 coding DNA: TGTGCCAGCAGCCTCCCGGGATACAATGAGCAGTTCTTC. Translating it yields CASSLPGYNEQFF.

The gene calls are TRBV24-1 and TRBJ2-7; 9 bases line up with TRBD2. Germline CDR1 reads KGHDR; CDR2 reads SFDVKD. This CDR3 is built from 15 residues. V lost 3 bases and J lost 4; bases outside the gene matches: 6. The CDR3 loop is CATSDAGTSIYEQYF. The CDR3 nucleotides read TGTGCCACCAGTGATGCAGGGACTAGCATTTACGAGCAGTACTTC.

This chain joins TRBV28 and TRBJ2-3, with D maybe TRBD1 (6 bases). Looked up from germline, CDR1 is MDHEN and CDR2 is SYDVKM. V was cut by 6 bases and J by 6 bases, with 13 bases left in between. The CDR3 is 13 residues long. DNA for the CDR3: TGTGCCAGCAGCTCAGGGGTCGTGGATACGCAGTATTTT. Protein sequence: CASSSGVVDTQYF.